The table lists the clone carrying this TCR beta chain with a few counts. The data belong to a study of blood T cell repertoires in COVID-19. Produced via immunoSEQ multiplex PCR; TCRdb's table is partial and in-frame only. Among 80,000 to 130,000 clones listed, roughly 92% were seen once. The trim removed 8 bases at V and 2 bases at J, leaving 4 bases unmatched. The CDR3 contains 13 residues. Germline values: CDR1 MNHNY, CDR2 SVGAGI (reference sequence). The rearrangement uses TRBV6-6 and TRBJ2-3; 7 positions match TRBD2. Sample: peripheral blood. The TCR comes from a man between 65 and 79 years old with acute or convalescent COVID-19. CDR3 residues: CASLAAYTDTQYF. The CDR3 DNA follows: TGTGCCAGCCTAGCGGCATACACAGATACGCAGTATTTT.